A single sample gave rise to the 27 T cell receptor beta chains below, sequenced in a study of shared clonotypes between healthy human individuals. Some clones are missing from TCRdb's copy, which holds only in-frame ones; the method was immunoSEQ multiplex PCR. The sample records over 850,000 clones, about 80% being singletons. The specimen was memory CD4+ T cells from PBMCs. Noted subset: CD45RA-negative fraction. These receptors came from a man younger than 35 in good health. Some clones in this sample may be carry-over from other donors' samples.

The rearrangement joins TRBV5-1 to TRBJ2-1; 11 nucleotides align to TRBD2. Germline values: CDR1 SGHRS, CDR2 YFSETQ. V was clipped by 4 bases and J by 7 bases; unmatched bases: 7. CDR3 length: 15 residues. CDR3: CASSPLTSGMNEQFF. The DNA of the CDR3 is TGCGCCAGCAGCCCCCTGACTAGCGGGATGAATGAGCAGTTCTTC.

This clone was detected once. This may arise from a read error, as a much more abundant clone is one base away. The CDR3 loop is CSIDIAPLDTQYF. The CDR3 DNA reads as TGCAGCATTGATATCGCCCCCCTGGATACGCAGTATTTT. This chain connects TRBV29-1 to TRBJ2-3; D is undetermined. CDR3 length equals 13 residues. Germline values: CDR1 SQVTM, CDR2 ANQGSEA.

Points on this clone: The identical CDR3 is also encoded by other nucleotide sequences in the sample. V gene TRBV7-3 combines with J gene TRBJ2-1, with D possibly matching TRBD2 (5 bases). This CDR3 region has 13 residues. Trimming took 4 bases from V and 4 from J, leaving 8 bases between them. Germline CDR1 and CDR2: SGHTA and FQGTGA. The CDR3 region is CASSSGSYNEQFF. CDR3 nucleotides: TGTGCCAGCAGCTCGGGGAGTTACAATGAGCAGTTCTTC.

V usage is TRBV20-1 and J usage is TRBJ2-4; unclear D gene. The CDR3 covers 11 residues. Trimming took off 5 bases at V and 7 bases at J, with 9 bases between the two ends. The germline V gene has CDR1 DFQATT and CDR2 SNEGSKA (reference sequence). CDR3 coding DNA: TGCAGTGCTGCCGGGCCTAACATTCAGTACTTC. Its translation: CSAAGPNIQYF.

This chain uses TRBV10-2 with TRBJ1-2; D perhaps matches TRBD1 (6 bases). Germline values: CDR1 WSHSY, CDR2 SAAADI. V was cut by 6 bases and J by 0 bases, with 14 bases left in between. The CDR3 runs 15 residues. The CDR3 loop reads CASRDNWGPNYGYTF. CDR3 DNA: TGCGCCAGCAGGGACAATTGGGGGCCTAACTATGGCTACACCTTC.

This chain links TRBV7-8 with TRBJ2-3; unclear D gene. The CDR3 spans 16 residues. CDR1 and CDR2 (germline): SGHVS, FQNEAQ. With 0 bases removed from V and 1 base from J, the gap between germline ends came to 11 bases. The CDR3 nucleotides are TGTGCCAGCAGCTTAGCGGCGAACCGAGGCACAGATACGCAGTATTTT. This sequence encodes CASSLAANRGTDTQYF.

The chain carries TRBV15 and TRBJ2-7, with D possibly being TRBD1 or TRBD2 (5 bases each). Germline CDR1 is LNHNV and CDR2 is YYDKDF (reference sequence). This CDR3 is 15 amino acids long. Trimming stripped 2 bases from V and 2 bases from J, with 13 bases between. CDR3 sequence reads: CATSRSRDPAYEQYF. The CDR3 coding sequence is TGTGCCACCAGCAGATCCCGGGACCCCGCCTACGAGCAGTACTTC.

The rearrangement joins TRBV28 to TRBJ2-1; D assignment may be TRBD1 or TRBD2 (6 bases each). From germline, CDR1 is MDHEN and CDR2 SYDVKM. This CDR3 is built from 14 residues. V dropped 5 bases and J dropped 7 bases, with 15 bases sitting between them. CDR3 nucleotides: TGTGCCAGCAGTCGCCCCGGGGGCCGAAATGAGCAGTTCTTC. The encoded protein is CASSRPGGRNEQFF.

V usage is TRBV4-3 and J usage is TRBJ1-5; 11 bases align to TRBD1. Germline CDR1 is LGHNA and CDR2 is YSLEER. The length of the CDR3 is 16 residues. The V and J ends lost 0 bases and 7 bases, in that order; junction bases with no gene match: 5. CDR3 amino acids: CASSQDRGQGGQPQHF. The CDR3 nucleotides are TGCGCCAGCAGCCAAGATAGGGGACAGGGGGGGCAGCCCCAGCATTTT.

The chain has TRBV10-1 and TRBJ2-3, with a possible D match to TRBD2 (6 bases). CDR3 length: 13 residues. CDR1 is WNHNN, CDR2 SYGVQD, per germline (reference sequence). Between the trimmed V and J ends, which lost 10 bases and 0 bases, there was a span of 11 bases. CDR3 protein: CANEGLSTDTQYF. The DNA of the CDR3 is TGCGCCAACGAGGGACTTAGCACAGATACGCAGTATTTT.

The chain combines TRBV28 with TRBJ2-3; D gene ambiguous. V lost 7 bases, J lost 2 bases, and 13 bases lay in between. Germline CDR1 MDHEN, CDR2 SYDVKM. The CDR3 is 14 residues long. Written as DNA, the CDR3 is TGTGCCAGCAAAGACGGAATAACCACAGATACGCAGTATTTT. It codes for CASKDGITTDTQYF.

The CDR3 reads CASSNRDRATEQYF. In DNA, the CDR3 is TGCGCCAGCAGCAACCGGGACAGGGCTACCGAGCAGTACTTC. The gene calls are TRBV5-1 and TRBJ2-7; TRBD1 agrees at 9 bases. CDR3 length equals 14 residues. Germline values: CDR1 SGHRS, CDR2 YFSETQ. V was clipped by 4 bases and J by 6 bases; unmatched bases: 8. The full variable domain, with the rest looked up from reference TRBV5-1 and TRBJ2-7, is KAGVTQTPRYLIKTRGQQVTLSCSPISGHRSVSWYQQTPGQGLQFLFEYFSETQRNKGNFPGRFSGRQFSNSRSEMNVSTLELGDSALYLCASSNRDRATEQYFGPGTRLTVT.

The DNA for the CDR3 is TGCAGCGGTCTAGCGCCTCAGAGGGGGTCCTACAATGAGCAGTTCTTC. It specifies CSGLAPQRGSYNEQFF. This sequence joins TRBV29-1 and TRBJ2-1; D could derive from TRBD1 or TRBD2 (6 bases each). Per the germline V gene, CDR1 is SQVTM and CDR2 is ANQGSEA. Trimming took off 7 bases at V and 1 base at J, with 20 bases between the two ends. This CDR3 has 16 residues.

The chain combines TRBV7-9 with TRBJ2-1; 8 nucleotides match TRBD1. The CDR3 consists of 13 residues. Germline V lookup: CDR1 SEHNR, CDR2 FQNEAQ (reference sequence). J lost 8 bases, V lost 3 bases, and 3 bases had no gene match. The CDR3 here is CASSLDRDDEQFF. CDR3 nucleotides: TGTGCCAGCAGCTTGGACAGGGACGATGAGCAGTTCTTC.

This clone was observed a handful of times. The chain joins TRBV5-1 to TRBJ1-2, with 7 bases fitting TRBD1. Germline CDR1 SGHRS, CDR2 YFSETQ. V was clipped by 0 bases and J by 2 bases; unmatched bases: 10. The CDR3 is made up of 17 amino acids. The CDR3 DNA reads TGCGCCAGCAGCTTGGGGTATGAGGGGGCGCGGAACTATGGCTACACCTTC. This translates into CASSLGYEGARNYGYTF. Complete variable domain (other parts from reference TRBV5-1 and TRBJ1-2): KAGVTQTPRYLIKTRGQQVTLSCSPISGHRSVSWYQQTPGQGLQFLFEYFSETQRNKGNFPGRFSGRQFSNSRSEMNVSTLELGDSALYLCASSLGYEGARNYGYTFGSGTRLTVV.

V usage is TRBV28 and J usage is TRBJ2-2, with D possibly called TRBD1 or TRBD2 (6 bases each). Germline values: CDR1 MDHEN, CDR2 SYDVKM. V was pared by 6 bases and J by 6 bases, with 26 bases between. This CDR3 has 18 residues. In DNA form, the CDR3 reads TGTGCCAGCAGCTACCTCGGGGGCAGGGAGGACGCGGCCGGGGAGCTGTTTTTT. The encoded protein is CASSYLGGREDAAGELFF.

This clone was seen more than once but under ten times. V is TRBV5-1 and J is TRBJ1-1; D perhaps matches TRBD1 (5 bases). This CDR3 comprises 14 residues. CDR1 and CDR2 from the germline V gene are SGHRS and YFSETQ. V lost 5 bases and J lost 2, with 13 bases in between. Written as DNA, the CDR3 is TGCGCCAGCAGTCGAGACAGATCAAACACTGAAGCTTTCTTT. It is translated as CASSRDRSNTEAFF. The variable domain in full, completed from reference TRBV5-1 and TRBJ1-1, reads KAGVTQTPRYLIKTRGQQVTLSCSPISGHRSVSWYQQTPGQGLQFLFEYFSETQRNKGNFPGRFSGRQFSNSRSEMNVSTLELGDSALYLCASSRDRSNTEAFFGQGTRLTVV.

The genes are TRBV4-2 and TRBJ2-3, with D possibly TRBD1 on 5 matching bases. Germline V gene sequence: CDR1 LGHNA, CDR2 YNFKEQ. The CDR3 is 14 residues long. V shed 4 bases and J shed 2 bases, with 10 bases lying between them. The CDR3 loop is CASSRDSFTDTQYF. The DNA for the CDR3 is TGTGCCAGCAGCCGTGACAGTTTCACAGATACGCAGTATTTT.

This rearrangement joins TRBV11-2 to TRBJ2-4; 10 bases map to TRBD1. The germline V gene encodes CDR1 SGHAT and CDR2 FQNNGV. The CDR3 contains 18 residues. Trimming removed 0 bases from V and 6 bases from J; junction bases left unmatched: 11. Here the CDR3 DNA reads TGTGCCAGCAGCTTAGAGGGCCGGGACAGGGGTAATAGAAACATTCAGTACTTC. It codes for CASSLEGRDRGNRNIQYF.

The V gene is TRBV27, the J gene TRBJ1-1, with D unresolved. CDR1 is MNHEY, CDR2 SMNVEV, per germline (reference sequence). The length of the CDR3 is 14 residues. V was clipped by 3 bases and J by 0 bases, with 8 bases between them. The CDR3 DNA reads TGTGCCAGCAGTTTGGAAATGATGAACACTGAAGCTTTCTTT. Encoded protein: CASSLEMMNTEAFF.

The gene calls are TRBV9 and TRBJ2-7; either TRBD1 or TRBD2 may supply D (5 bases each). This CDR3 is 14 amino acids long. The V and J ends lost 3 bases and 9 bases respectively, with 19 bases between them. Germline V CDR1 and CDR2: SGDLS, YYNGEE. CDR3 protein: CASSGVGTPVRQYF. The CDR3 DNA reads TGTGCCAGCAGCGGGGTTGGGACGCCCGTTCGGCAGTACTTC.

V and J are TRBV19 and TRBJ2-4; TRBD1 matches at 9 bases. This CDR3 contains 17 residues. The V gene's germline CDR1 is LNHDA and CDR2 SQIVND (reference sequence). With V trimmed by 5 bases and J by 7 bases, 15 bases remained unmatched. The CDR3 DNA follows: TGTGCCAGTAGTTCTAGAGCCGGGACAGGGAGTCGGAACATTCAGTACTTC. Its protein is CASSSRAGTGSRNIQYF.

CDR3 sequence reads: CAISGVTSASYEQYF. In nucleotides, the CDR3 is TGTGCCATCAGTGGTGTGACTAGCGCCTCCTACGAGCAGTACTTC. V usage is TRBV10-3 and J usage is TRBJ2-7, with 8 bases lining up with TRBD2. The CDR3 sequence is 15 residues long. CDR1 is ENHRY, CDR2 SYGVKD, per germline. The junction had 5 bases not matched to a gene; V was cut back by 4 bases and J by 0 bases.

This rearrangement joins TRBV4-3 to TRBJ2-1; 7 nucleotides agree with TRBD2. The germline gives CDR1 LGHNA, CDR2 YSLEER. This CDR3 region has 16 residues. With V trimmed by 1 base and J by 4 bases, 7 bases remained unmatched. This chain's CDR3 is CASSQGAGLTYNEQFF. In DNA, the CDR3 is TGCGCCAGCAGCCAAGGAGCGGGGTTAACTTACAATGAGCAGTTCTTC.

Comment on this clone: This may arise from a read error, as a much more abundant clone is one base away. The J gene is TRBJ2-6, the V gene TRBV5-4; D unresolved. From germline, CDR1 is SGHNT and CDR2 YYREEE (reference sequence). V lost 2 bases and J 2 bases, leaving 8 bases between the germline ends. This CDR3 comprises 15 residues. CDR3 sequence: CASSLLGTGANVLTF. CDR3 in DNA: TGTGCCAGCAGCTTACTGGGGACTGGGGCCAACGTCCTGACTTTC.

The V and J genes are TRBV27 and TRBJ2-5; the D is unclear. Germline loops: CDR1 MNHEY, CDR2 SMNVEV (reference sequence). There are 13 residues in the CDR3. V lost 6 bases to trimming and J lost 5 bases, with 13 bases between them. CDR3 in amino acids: CASSRTVRETQYF. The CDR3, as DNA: TGTGCCAGCAGCCGGACGGTCCGGGAGACCCAGTACTTC.

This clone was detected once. CDR3 nucleotides: TGTGCCAGCAGCTTAGGCGGGAGGGCCGGCGATGAGCAGTTCTTC. Its translation is CASSLGGRAGDEQFF. The chain recombines TRBV7-7 with TRBJ2-1, with 9 bases aligning to TRBD2. V was pared by 1 base and J by 8 bases, with 6 bases of the junction left unmatched. Germline V CDR1 and CDR2: SSHAT, FNYEAQ (reference sequence). This CDR3 is 15 amino acids long.